A selection of T cell receptor beta chains follows, all from one sample in a study of naive CD8 T cells in extremely preterm neonates. Assay used: immunoSEQ multiplex PCR; TCRdb lists only in-frame clones, some missing. The sample gives over 5,000 clones, around 97% of which show up once; around 8.6% is in the top ten. Sequences were obtained from naive CD8+ T cells from blood. The source of these receptors is a human donor in good health. CDR3s include the opening cysteine and the closing phenylalanine or tryptophan. Fields, in order: CDR3 length, J gene, V gene, D gene, clone size, CDR3 protein, CDR3 DNA. The D gene is left open where the match is weak. Clone size, where shown, is once, few, many, or a class for clones that have expanded.

CDR3 length: 14
J gene: TRBJ2-7
V gene: TRBV5-1
D gene: NA
clone size: NA
CDR3 protein: CASSVDSLGYEQYF
CDR3 DNA: TGCGCCAGCAGCGTGGACTCTCTAGGCTACGAGCAGTACTTC

CDR3 length: 12
J gene: TRBJ1-2
V gene: TRBV6-1
D gene: NA
clone size: NA
CDR3 protein: CASRAGSYGYTF
CDR3 DNA: TGTGCCAGCAGGGCGGGGAGTTATGGCTACACCTTC

CDR3 length: 13
J gene: TRBJ2-5
V gene: TRBV7-6
D gene: NA
clone size: NA
CDR3 protein: CASSPPGFETQYF
CDR3 DNA: TGTGCCAGCAGCCCTCCAGGATTTGAGACCCAGTACTTC

CDR3 length: 17
J gene: TRBJ2-1
V gene: TRBV4-2
D gene: TRBD2
clone size: NA
CDR3 protein: CASSQEVWSSGYNEQFF
CDR3 DNA: TGTGCCAGCAGCCAAGAAGTTTGGTCTAGCGGATACAATGAGCAGTTCTTC

CDR3 length: 14
J gene: TRBJ2-2
V gene: TRBV7-2
D gene: NA
clone size: NA
CDR3 protein: CASSHGLSTGELFF
CDR3 DNA: TGTGCCAGCAGCCACGGACTGAGCACCGGGGAGCTGTTTTTT

CDR3 length: 16
J gene: TRBJ2-1
V gene: TRBV6-1
D gene: TRBD2
clone size: NA
CDR3 protein: CASSEGGGGYPNEQFF
CDR3 DNA: TGTGCCAGCAGTGAAGGTGGGGGGGGGTACCCCAATGAGCAGTTCTTC

CDR3 length: 14
J gene: TRBJ1-1
V gene: TRBV7-6
D gene: NA
clone size: NA
CDR3 protein: CASSVNGGGTEAFF
CDR3 DNA: TGTGCCAGCAGCGTAAATGGGGGGGGCACTGAAGCTTTCTTT

CDR3 length: 19
J gene: TRBJ2-7
V gene: TRBV11-2
D gene: TRBD2
clone size: NA
CDR3 protein: CASSLEISGRAQYSYEQYF
CDR3 DNA: TGTGCCAGCAGCTTAGAAATTAGCGGGAGGGCCCAATACTCCTACGAGCAGTACTTC

CDR3 length: 15
J gene: TRBJ1-6
V gene: TRBV28
D gene: TRBD1
clone size: NA
CDR3 protein: CASSTGQGLSSPLHF
CDR3 DNA: TGTGCCAGCAGTACCGGACAGGGTTTAAGTTCACCCCTCCACTTT

CDR3 length: 15
J gene: TRBJ2-2
V gene: TRBV6-6
D gene: TRBD1
clone size: once
CDR3 protein: CASSYVQGDTGELFF
CDR3 DNA: TGTGCCAGCAGTTATGTGCAGGGGGACACCGGGGAGCTGTTTTTT

CDR3 length: 15
J gene: TRBJ1-1
V gene: TRBV2
D gene: NA
clone size: NA
CDR3 protein: CASSASLRVNTEAFF
CDR3 DNA: TGTGCCAGCAGTGCCTCCTTGAGGGTGAACACTGAAGCTTTCTTT

CDR3 length: 19
J gene: TRBJ2-1
V gene: TRBV5-6
D gene: TRBD2
clone size: NA
CDR3 protein: CASRLGTSGSRPLYNEQFF
CDR3 DNA: TGTGCCAGCCGTCTGGGGACTAGCGGGAGTAGGCCCCTCTACAATGAGCAGTTCTTC

CDR3 length: 12
J gene: TRBJ1-5
V gene: TRBV10-3
D gene: NA
clone size: NA
CDR3 protein: CASGEGGQPQHF
CDR3 DNA: TGTGCCTCCGGGGAGGGCGGTCAGCCCCAGCATTTT

CDR3 length: 18
J gene: TRBJ2-7
V gene: TRBV28
D gene: NA
clone size: NA
CDR3 protein: CASSVLPLAAEGVGEQYF
CDR3 DNA: TGTGCCAGCAGCGTTCTCCCCCTCGCGGCAGAGGGGGTGGGTGAGCAGTACTTC

CDR3 length: 16
J gene: TRBJ1-1
V gene: TRBV7-5
D gene: NA
clone size: NA
CDR3 protein: CARSPLSHRDFGQAFF
CDR3 DNA: TGTGCCAGAAGCCCACTAAGTCACCGGGACTTTGGCCAAGCTTTCTTT

CDR3 length: 15
J gene: TRBJ1-1
V gene: TRBV6-1
D gene: TRBD1
clone size: NA
CDR3 protein: CASSANRGGDTEAFF
CDR3 DNA: TGTGCCAGCAGTGCAAACAGGGGGGGAGACACTGAAGCTTTCTTT

CDR3 length: 15
J gene: TRBJ2-1
V gene: TRBV27
D gene: NA
clone size: NA
CDR3 protein: CASQEWQGSYNEQFF
CDR3 DNA: TGTGCCAGCCAGGAGTGGCAGGGGTCCTACAATGAGCAGTTCTTC

CDR3 length: 14
J gene: TRBJ2-4
V gene: TRBV28
D gene: NA
clone size: NA
CDR3 protein: CASSSPGAKNIQYF
CDR3 DNA: TGTGCCAGCAGTTCCCCCGGAGCCAAAAACATTCAGTACTTC

CDR3 length: 17
J gene: TRBJ2-2
V gene: TRBV27
D gene: TRBD2
clone size: NA
CDR3 protein: CASSLPRGAGRTGELFF
CDR3 DNA: TGTGCCAGCAGTTTACCCCGAGGAGCGGGGAGGACCGGGGAGCTGTTTTTT

CDR3 length: 16
J gene: TRBJ2-5
V gene: TRBV14
D gene: TRBD2
clone size: NA
CDR3 protein: CASSQRTSGGKETQYF
CDR3 DNA: TGTGCCAGCAGCCAAAGGACTAGCGGGGGTAAAGAGACCCAGTACTTC

CDR3 length: 15
J gene: TRBJ2-5
V gene: TRBV7-8
D gene: TRBD2
clone size: NA
CDR3 protein: CASSAGGGYGETQYF
CDR3 DNA: TGTGCCAGCAGCGCGGGAGGGGGCTACGGGGAGACCCAGTACTTC

CDR3 length: 14
J gene: TRBJ1-1
V gene: TRBV9
D gene: NA
clone size: NA
CDR3 protein: CASSVTEMNTEAFF
CDR3 DNA: TGTGCCAGCAGCGTGACGGAGATGAACACTGAAGCTTTCTTT

CDR3 length: 16
J gene: TRBJ2-3
V gene: TRBV28
D gene: TRBD2
clone size: NA
CDR3 protein: CASSFLGGRETDTQYF
CDR3 DNA: TGTGCCAGCAGTTTTCTGGGCGGGAGGGAAACAGATACGCAGTATTTT

CDR3 length: 17
J gene: TRBJ2-5
V gene: TRBV27
D gene: TRBD2
clone size: NA
CDR3 protein: CASRGTTSGGLQETQYF
CDR3 DNA: TGTGCCAGCAGGGGAACTACTAGCGGGGGTTTACAAGAGACCCAGTACTTC

CDR3 length: 17
J gene: TRBJ1-2
V gene: TRBV28
D gene: NA
clone size: NA
CDR3 protein: CASSKIGGGSPRGGYTF
CDR3 DNA: TGTGCCAGCAGTAAAATAGGGGGGGGGTCCCCTCGTGGGGGCTACACCTTC

CDR3 length: 14
J gene: TRBJ2-1
V gene: TRBV7-8
D gene: NA
clone size: NA
CDR3 protein: CASSELGSYNEQFF
CDR3 DNA: TGTGCCAGCAGCGAACTAGGATCCTACAATGAGCAGTTCTTC

CDR3 length: 14
J gene: TRBJ2-7
V gene: TRBV7-9
D gene: NA
clone size: NA
CDR3 protein: CASSPSVLHYEQYF
CDR3 DNA: TGTGCCAGCAGCCCCAGCGTTCTCCACTACGAGCAGTACTTC

CDR3 length: 17
J gene: TRBJ2-2
V gene: TRBV5-4
D gene: TRBD2
clone size: NA
CDR3 protein: CASSLGTSGGGTGELFF
CDR3 DNA: TGTGCCAGCAGCTTGGGGACTAGCGGGGGAGGGACCGGGGAGCTGTTTTTT

CDR3 length: 12
J gene: TRBJ1-2
V gene: TRBV29-1
D gene: TRBD1
clone size: NA
CDR3 protein: CSVEDRVGGYTF
CDR3 DNA: TGCAGCGTTGAGGACAGGGTCGGCGGCTACACCTTC

CDR3 length: 13
J gene: TRBJ1-2
V gene: TRBV29-1
D gene: NA
clone size: NA
CDR3 protein: CSVDTGAVEGYTF
CDR3 DNA: TGCAGCGTGGATACAGGTGCGGTGGAGGGCTACACCTTC

CDR3 length: 14
J gene: TRBJ1-2
V gene: TRBV4-1
D gene: NA
clone size: NA
CDR3 protein: CASSQENKNYGYTF
CDR3 DNA: TGCGCCAGCAGCCAAGAAAACAAAAACTATGGCTACACCTTC

CDR3 length: 13
J gene: TRBJ1-1
V gene: TRBV7-9
D gene: NA
clone size: NA
CDR3 protein: CASSARDIREAFF
CDR3 DNA: TGTGCCAGCAGCGCCCGAGACATACGTGAAGCTTTCTTT

CDR3 length: 15
J gene: TRBJ2-7
V gene: TRBV4-2
D gene: TRBD2
clone size: NA
CDR3 protein: CASSPRLAGTYEQYF
CDR3 DNA: TGTGCCAGCAGCCCGCGACTAGCGGGTACTTACGAGCAGTACTTC

CDR3 length: 13
J gene: TRBJ1-2
V gene: TRBV28
D gene: NA
clone size: NA
CDR3 protein: CASSGTRGYGYTF
CDR3 DNA: TGTGCCAGCAGTGGGACAAGGGGTTATGGCTACACCTTC

CDR3 length: 15
J gene: TRBJ2-1
V gene: TRBV5-1
D gene: TRBD1
clone size: NA
CDR3 protein: CASSVGGGSYNEQFF
CDR3 DNA: TGCGCCAGCAGCGTAGGGGGCGGGTCCTACAATGAGCAGTTCTTC

CDR3 length: 15
J gene: TRBJ2-1
V gene: TRBV5-1
D gene: TRBD2
clone size: NA
CDR3 protein: CASSLRGDSYNEQFF
CDR3 DNA: TGCGCCAGCAGCTTACGGGGGGACTCCTACAATGAGCAGTTCTTC

CDR3 length: 16
J gene: TRBJ2-4
V gene: TRBV2
D gene: TRBD2
clone size: NA
CDR3 protein: CASSYLAGGRSLIQYF
CDR3 DNA: TGTGCCAGCAGTTATCTAGCGGGGGGGAGATCGTTAATTCAGTACTTC

CDR3 length: 14
J gene: TRBJ1-5
V gene: TRBV28
D gene: NA
clone size: NA
CDR3 protein: CASSFAEESEAQHF
CDR3 DNA: TGTGCCAGCAGTTTCGCAGAAGAATCCGAGGCCCAGCATTTT

CDR3 length: 14
J gene: TRBJ1-5
V gene: TRBV19
D gene: NA
clone size: NA
CDR3 protein: CASRLGGGDQPQHF
CDR3 DNA: TGTGCCAGTAGATTAGGGGGGGGAGATCAGCCCCAGCATTTT

CDR3 length: 14
J gene: TRBJ2-3
V gene: TRBV28
D gene: NA
clone size: NA
CDR3 protein: CASRRRGATDTQYF
CDR3 DNA: TGTGCCAGCAGACGCAGGGGCGCCACAGATACGCAGTATTTT

CDR3 length: 13
J gene: TRBJ2-1
V gene: TRBV28
D gene: NA
clone size: NA
CDR3 protein: CASSLSVYNEQFF
CDR3 DNA: TGTGCCAGCAGTTTATCGGTGTACAATGAGCAGTTCTTC

CDR3 length: 15
J gene: TRBJ2-1
V gene: TRBV7-9
D gene: NA
clone size: NA
CDR3 protein: CASSVPGVRYNEQFF
CDR3 DNA: TGTGCCAGCAGCGTGCCAGGGGTAAGATACAATGAGCAGTTCTTC

CDR3 length: 14
J gene: TRBJ2-7
V gene: TRBV2
D gene: TRBD1
clone size: NA
CDR3 protein: CASRGQGAWYEQYF
CDR3 DNA: TGTGCCAGCAGAGGACAGGGGGCTTGGTACGAGCAGTACTTC

CDR3 length: 14
J gene: TRBJ2-7
V gene: TRBV28
D gene: NA
clone size: NA
CDR3 protein: CASSFRSGGYEQYF
CDR3 DNA: TGTGCCAGCAGTTTCCGGTCTGGCGGCTACGAGCAGTACTTC

CDR3 length: 14
J gene: TRBJ2-3
V gene: TRBV27
D gene: NA
clone size: NA
CDR3 protein: CASSPGHGGDTQYF
CDR3 DNA: TGTGCCAGCAGTCCTGGCCACGGAGGCGATACGCAGTATTTT

CDR3 length: 16
J gene: TRBJ2-1
V gene: TRBV10-3
D gene: NA
clone size: NA
CDR3 protein: CAISENVGSGNNEQFF
CDR3 DNA: TGTGCCATCAGTGAGAATGTGGGATCGGGGAACAATGAGCAGTTCTTC

CDR3 length: 14
J gene: TRBJ2-1
V gene: TRBV9
D gene: NA
clone size: NA
CDR3 protein: CASSVGLGGGEQFF
CDR3 DNA: TGTGCCAGCAGCGTAGGACTAGGTGGTGGTGAGCAGTTCTTC

CDR3 length: 14
J gene: TRBJ2-7
V gene: TRBV28
D gene: TRBD2
clone size: NA
CDR3 protein: CASSFSGRVGEQYF
CDR3 DNA: TGTGCCAGCAGTTTTAGCGGGAGGGTTGGAGAGCAGTACTTC

CDR3 length: 17
J gene: TRBJ1-5
V gene: TRBV7-2
D gene: NA
clone size: once
CDR3 protein: CASSLVGRGGRNQPQHF
CDR3 DNA: TGTGCCAGCAGCTTAGTCGGCCGGGGGGGGAGGAATCAGCCCCAGCATTTT

CDR3 length: 15
J gene: TRBJ1-5
V gene: TRBV2
D gene: NA
clone size: NA
CDR3 protein: CASSLTRTDNQPQHF
CDR3 DNA: TGTGCCAGCAGCCTTACCCGGACAGACAATCAGCCCCAGCATTTT

CDR3 length: 14
J gene: TRBJ2-7
V gene: TRBV27
D gene: TRBD1
clone size: NA
CDR3 protein: CASSTKGALYEQYF
CDR3 DNA: TGTGCCAGCAGTACCAAGGGGGCGCTCTACGAGCAGTACTTC

CDR3 length: 13
J gene: TRBJ1-1
V gene: TRBV16
D gene: NA
clone size: NA
CDR3 protein: CASSLPAGTEAFF
CDR3 DNA: TGTGCCAGCAGCCTTCCCGCGGGAACTGAAGCTTTCTTT

CDR3 length: 11
J gene: TRBJ1-2
V gene: TRBV28
D gene: NA
clone size: NA
CDR3 protein: CAIRLRYGYTF
CDR3 DNA: TGTGCCATCCGACTAAGGTATGGCTACACCTTC